One T cell receptor beta chain is described in this entry. Repertoires were generated with immunoSEQ multiplex PCR, while TCRdb's copy carries only in-frame clones and drops some. The sample carries 60,000 or so clones, about 86% recorded once. This sample was taken from a study of technical replicates of blood from a handful of donors. The junction had 6 bases not matched to a gene; V was cut back by 6 bases and J by 6 bases. The germline CDR1 and CDR2 sequences are ENHRY and SYGVKD. The CDR3 consists of 15 residues. The V and J genes are TRBV10-3 and TRBJ2-1; 12 bases map to TRBD2. This TCR was recovered from a human donor in good health. Some clones in this sample may be carry-over from other donors' samples. Material for sequencing was PBMCs. CDR3 nucleotides: TGTGCCATCAGGAGAGGACTAGCGGGGACCAATGAGCAGTTCTTC. This encodes CAIRRGLAGTNEQFF.